These T cell receptor beta chains were read from a single sample in a study of CD8+ T cells in alopecia areata. Some clones are missing from TCRdb's copy, which holds only in-frame ones; the method was immunoSEQ multiplex PCR. The repertoire holds more than 150,000 clones, with about 51% as singletons. This sample comprised CD8+ T cells sorted from blood, obtained at week 0. These receptors came from a human donor with alopecia areata. Each CDR3 is given with its conserved first and last residue. Each record gives: J gene, D gene, V gene, clone size, CDR3 protein, CDR3 DNA. D genes are given only for firm matches. Clone size is given for some rows only: seen once, a few or many times, or a class if the clone is expanded.

J gene: TRBJ2-5
D gene: -
V gene: TRBV10-2
clone size: -
CDR3 protein: CASSNLDTFQETQYF
CDR3 DNA: TGCGCCAGCAGCAACCTAGACACCTTCCAAGAGACCCAGTACTTC

J gene: TRBJ2-2
D gene: -
V gene: TRBV25-1
clone size: -
CDR3 protein: CASSRSGELFF
CDR3 DNA: TGTGCCAGCTCACGGAGCGGGGAGCTGTTTTTT

J gene: TRBJ1-3
D gene: -
V gene: TRBV10-2
clone size: few
CDR3 protein: CASSELKAGNTIYF
CDR3 DNA: TGCGCCAGCAGTGAGCTTAAAGCGGGAAACACCATATATTTT

J gene: TRBJ2-1
D gene: -
V gene: TRBV29-1
clone size: -
CDR3 protein: CSGTGGNHNEQFF
CDR3 DNA: TGCAGCGGGACGGGGGGCAACCACAATGAGCAGTTCTTC

J gene: TRBJ2-7
D gene: -
V gene: TRBV27
clone size: -
CDR3 protein: CASGLFYEQYF
CDR3 DNA: TGTGCCAGTGGACTGTTCTACGAGCAGTACTTC

J gene: TRBJ2-1
D gene: -
V gene: TRBV4-3
clone size: few
CDR3 protein: CASSQATYNEQFF
CDR3 DNA: TGCGCCAGCAGCCAGGCGACCTACAATGAGCAGTTCTTC

J gene: TRBJ2-7
D gene: -
V gene: TRBV25-1
clone size: -
CDR3 protein: CASSEGYEQYF
CDR3 DNA: TGTGCCAGCAGTGAAGGCTACGAGCAGTACTTC

J gene: TRBJ2-7
D gene: TRBD1
V gene: TRBV5-6
clone size: -
CDR3 protein: CASSPGQGSYEQYF
CDR3 DNA: TGTGCCAGCAGTCCGGGACAGGGATCCTACGAGCAGTACTTC

J gene: TRBJ1-1
D gene: -
V gene: TRBV29-1
clone size: few
CDR3 protein: CSVAPPAEALF
CDR3 DNA: TGCAGCGTTGCACCGCCGGCTGAAGCTCTCTTT

J gene: TRBJ1-5
D gene: -
V gene: TRBV13
clone size: -
CDR3 protein: CASSLEGQPQHF
CDR3 DNA: TGTGCCAGCAGCTTAGAGGGTCAGCCCCAGCATTTT

J gene: TRBJ2-4
D gene: TRBD2
V gene: TRBV7-7
clone size: -
CDR3 protein: CASSKGRGGRKMAKNIQYF
CDR3 DNA: TGTGCCAGCAGCAAAGGGCGGGGGGGTCGAAAAATGGCCAAAAACATTCAGTACTTC

J gene: TRBJ2-5
D gene: -
V gene: TRBV6-5
clone size: once
CDR3 protein: CASSYGQQETQYF
CDR3 DNA: TGTGCCAGCAGTTATGGGCAGCAAGAGACCCAGTACTTC

J gene: TRBJ2-1
D gene: TRBD2
V gene: TRBV13
clone size: -
CDR3 protein: CASRRTSGGVTGNEQFF
CDR3 DNA: TGTGCCAGCAGAAGGACTAGCGGGGGGGTTACTGGCAATGAGCAGTTCTTC

J gene: TRBJ1-2
D gene: -
V gene: TRBV19
clone size: -
CDR3 protein: CASTYSRGDGYTF
CDR3 DNA: TGTGCCAGTACCTATTCAAGAGGGGATGGCTACACCTTC

J gene: TRBJ1-2
D gene: -
V gene: TRBV5-6
clone size: few
CDR3 protein: CASSLGSYGYTF
CDR3 DNA: TGTGCCAGCAGCTTAGGGAGCTATGGCTACACCTTC

J gene: TRBJ1-2
D gene: TRBD1
V gene: TRBV14
clone size: few
CDR3 protein: CASSRRDRRHGYTF
CDR3 DNA: TGTGCCAGCAGCCGCCGGGACAGGAGACATGGCTACACCTTC

J gene: TRBJ1-2
D gene: -
V gene: TRBV4-3
clone size: few
CDR3 protein: CASSQVAGNVGYTF
CDR3 DNA: TGCGCCAGCAGCCAAGTTGCAGGGAATGTGGGCTACACCTTC

J gene: TRBJ2-5
D gene: -
V gene: TRBV19
clone size: few
CDR3 protein: CASSIGAGRETQYF
CDR3 DNA: TGTGCCAGTAGTATCGGAGCAGGGCGGGAGACCCAGTACTTC

J gene: TRBJ1-2
D gene: -
V gene: TRBV30
clone size: -
CDR3 protein: CAWRLEKANYGYTF
CDR3 DNA: TGTGCCTGGAGATTAGAGAAAGCTAACTATGGCTACACCTTC

J gene: TRBJ2-1
D gene: -
V gene: TRBV5-6
clone size: few
CDR3 protein: CASSTSGGYNEQFF
CDR3 DNA: TGTGCCAGCAGCACCTCTGGGGGTTACAATGAGCAGTTCTTC

J gene: TRBJ2-3
D gene: -
V gene: TRBV29-1
clone size: -
CDR3 protein: CSVEGVGATDTQYF
CDR3 DNA: TGCAGCGTGGAGGGAGTCGGGGCGACAGATACGCAGTATTTT

J gene: TRBJ1-1
D gene: -
V gene: TRBV9
clone size: -
CDR3 protein: CASRPGLNTEAFF
CDR3 DNA: TGTGCCAGCAGGCCGGGCTTGAACACTGAAGCTTTCTTT

J gene: TRBJ2-1
D gene: TRBD2
V gene: TRBV30
clone size: -
CDR3 protein: CAWSPGLAHNEQFF
CDR3 DNA: TGTGCCTGGAGTCCCGGACTAGCGCACAATGAGCAGTTCTTC

J gene: TRBJ1-1
D gene: -
V gene: TRBV4-1
clone size: -
CDR3 protein: CASRPSLRDYTEAFF
CDR3 DNA: TGCGCCAGCAGACCAAGCCTTCGGGATTACACTGAAGCTTTCTTT

J gene: TRBJ2-3
D gene: -
V gene: TRBV27
clone size: -
CDR3 protein: CASSPNNADTQYF
CDR3 DNA: TGTGCCAGCAGTCCCAATAACGCGGATACGCAGTATTTT

J gene: TRBJ2-7
D gene: -
V gene: TRBV14
clone size: -
CDR3 protein: CASSQVGSEQYF
CDR3 DNA: TGTGCCAGCAGCCAAGTTGGATCCGAGCAGTACTTC

J gene: TRBJ2-5
D gene: -
V gene: TRBV5-5
clone size: -
CDR3 protein: CASSPGRKQETQYF
CDR3 DNA: TGTGCCAGCAGCCCCGGACGTAAGCAAGAGACCCAGTACTTC

J gene: TRBJ2-5
D gene: TRBD1
V gene: TRBV29-1
clone size: -
CDR3 protein: CSAEGQQETQYF
CDR3 DNA: TGCAGCGCCGAGGGACAGCAAGAGACCCAGTACTTC

J gene: TRBJ2-5
D gene: -
V gene: TRBV10-3
clone size: -
CDR3 protein: CAISGASKETQYF
CDR3 DNA: TGTGCCATCAGCGGGGCATCGAAAGAGACCCAGTACTTC

J gene: TRBJ1-1
D gene: -
V gene: TRBV10-1
clone size: few
CDR3 protein: CASSESGSTEAFF
CDR3 DNA: TGCGCCAGCAGTGAATCAGGGAGCACTGAAGCTTTCTTT

J gene: TRBJ1-1
D gene: -
V gene: TRBV7-8
clone size: -
CDR3 protein: CASSLDKENTEAFF
CDR3 DNA: TGTGCCAGCAGCTTAGACAAAGAGAACACTGAAGCTTTCTTT

J gene: TRBJ2-7
D gene: TRBD2
V gene: TRBV25-1
clone size: -
CDR3 protein: CASSEMSSGAYEQYF
CDR3 DNA: TGTGCCAGCAGTGAAATGTCTAGCGGGGCCTACGAGCAGTACTTC

J gene: TRBJ1-2
D gene: -
V gene: TRBV27
clone size: -
CDR3 protein: CASSLSAGAQGTF
CDR3 DNA: TGTGCCAGCAGTTTATCGGCGGGGGCGCAGGGCACCTTC

J gene: TRBJ2-3
D gene: -
V gene: TRBV7-9
clone size: -
CDR3 protein: CASSSGRDTQYF
CDR3 DNA: TGTGCCAGCAGCTCCGGACGGGATACGCAGTATTTT

J gene: TRBJ2-5
D gene: TRBD2
V gene: TRBV5-1
clone size: -
CDR3 protein: CASQHTSGGAETQYF
CDR3 DNA: TGCGCCAGCCAACACACTAGCGGGGGGGCAGAGACCCAGTACTTC

J gene: TRBJ1-2
D gene: -
V gene: TRBV23-1
clone size: -
CDR3 protein: CASSQIGQSNYGYTF
CDR3 DNA: TGCGCCAGCAGTCAAATAGGTCAGTCTAACTATGGCTACACCTTC

J gene: TRBJ1-2
D gene: -
V gene: TRBV4-3
clone size: few
CDR3 protein: CASSQLTGWDYGYTF
CDR3 DNA: TGCGCCAGCAGCCAACTAACAGGATGGGACTATGGCTACACCTTC